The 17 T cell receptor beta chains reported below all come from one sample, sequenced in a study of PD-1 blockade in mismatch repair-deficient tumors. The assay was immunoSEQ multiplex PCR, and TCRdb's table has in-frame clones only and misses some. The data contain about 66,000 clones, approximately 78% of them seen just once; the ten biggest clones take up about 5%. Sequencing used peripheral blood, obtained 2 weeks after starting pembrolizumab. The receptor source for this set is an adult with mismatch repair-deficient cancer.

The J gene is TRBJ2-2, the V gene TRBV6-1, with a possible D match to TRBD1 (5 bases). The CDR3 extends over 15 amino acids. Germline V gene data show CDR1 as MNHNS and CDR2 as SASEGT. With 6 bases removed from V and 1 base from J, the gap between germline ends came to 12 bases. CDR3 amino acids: CASRKDTLNTGELFF. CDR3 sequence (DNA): TGTGCCAGCAGGAAGGACACACTGAACACCGGGGAGCTGTTTTTT.

The CDR3 DNA follows: TGTGCCAGCAGTTTATCACAGGGTGAAGCTAACTATGGCTACACCTTC. This encodes CASSLSQGEANYGYTF. V is TRBV27 and J is TRBJ1-2, with D possibly TRBD1 on 6 matching bases. The V end was cut by 0 bases, the J end by 0 bases, with 11 bases between. This CDR3 contains 16 residues. Germline V gene sequence: CDR1 MNHEY, CDR2 SMNVEV (reference sequence).

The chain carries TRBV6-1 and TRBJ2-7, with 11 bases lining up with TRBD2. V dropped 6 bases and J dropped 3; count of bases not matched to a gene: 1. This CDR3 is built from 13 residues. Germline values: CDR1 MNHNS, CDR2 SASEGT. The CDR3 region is CASRGTSGYEQYF. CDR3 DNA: TGTGCCAGCAGGGGGACTAGCGGCTACGAGCAGTACTTC.

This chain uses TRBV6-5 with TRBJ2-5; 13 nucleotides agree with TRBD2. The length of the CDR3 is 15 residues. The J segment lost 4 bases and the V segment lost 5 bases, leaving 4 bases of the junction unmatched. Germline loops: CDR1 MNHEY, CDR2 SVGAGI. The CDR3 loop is CASSRTSGRIETQYF. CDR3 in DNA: TGTGCCAGCAGTAGGACTAGCGGGAGAATAGAGACCCAGTACTTC.

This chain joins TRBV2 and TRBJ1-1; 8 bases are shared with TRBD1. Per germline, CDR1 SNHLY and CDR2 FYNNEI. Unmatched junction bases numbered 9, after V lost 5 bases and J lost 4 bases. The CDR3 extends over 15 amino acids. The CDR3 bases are TGTGCCAGCAGTTCAGGGGGCGCGAGGGCCACTGAAGCTTTCTTT. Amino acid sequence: CASSSGGARATEAFF.

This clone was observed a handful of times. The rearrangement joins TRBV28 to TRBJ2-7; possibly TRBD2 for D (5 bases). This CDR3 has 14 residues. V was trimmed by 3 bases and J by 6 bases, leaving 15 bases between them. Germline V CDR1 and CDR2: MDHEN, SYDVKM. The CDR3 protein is CASSLVVRSGEQYF. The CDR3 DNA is TGTGCCAGCAGTTTGGTTGTACGGAGCGGCGAGCAGTACTTC.

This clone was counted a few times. CDR3 sequence reads: CASSLGYQETQYF. In nucleotides, the CDR3 is TGCGCCAGCAGCTTGGGGTACCAAGAGACCCAGTACTTC. The gene calls are TRBV5-1 and TRBJ2-5; D not resolved. Deletions cut 0 bases from V and 0 bases from J, with 3 bases between. The CDR3 has 13 amino acids. Germline V gene sequence: CDR1 SGHRS, CDR2 YFSETQ.

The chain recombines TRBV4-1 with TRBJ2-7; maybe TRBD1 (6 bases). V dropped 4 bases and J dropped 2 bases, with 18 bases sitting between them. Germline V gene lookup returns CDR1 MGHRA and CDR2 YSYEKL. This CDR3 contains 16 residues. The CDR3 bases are TGCGCCAGCAGCCGAACGTTAACGGACAGACCCTACGAGCAGTACTTC. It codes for CASSRTLTDRPYEQYF.

The CDR3: CASSLVPRGGNQPQHF. DNA for the CDR3: TGTGCCAGCAGCTTAGTTCCCAGGGGAGGCAATCAGCCCCAGCATTTT. The rearrangement links TRBV7-8 to TRBJ1-5; TRBD1 is a possible D gene (6 bases). Trimming stripped 1 base from V and 2 bases from J, with 12 bases between. The CDR3 totals 16 residues. Per germline, CDR1 SGHVS and CDR2 FQNEAQ.

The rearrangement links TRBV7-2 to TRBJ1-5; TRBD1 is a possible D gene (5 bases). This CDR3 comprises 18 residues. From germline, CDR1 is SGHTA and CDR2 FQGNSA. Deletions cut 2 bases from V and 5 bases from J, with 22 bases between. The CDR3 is CASSLFGRATKGYQPQHF. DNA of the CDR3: TGTGCCAGCAGCTTATTCGGTCGAGCAACTAAGGGGTATCAGCCCCAGCATTTT.

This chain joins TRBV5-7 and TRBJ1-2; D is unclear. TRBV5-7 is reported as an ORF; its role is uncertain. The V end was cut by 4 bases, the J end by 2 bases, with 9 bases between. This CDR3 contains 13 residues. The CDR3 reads CASSSVGNYGYTF. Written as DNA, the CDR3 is TGTGCCAGCAGCAGTGTAGGAAACTATGGCTACACCTTC.

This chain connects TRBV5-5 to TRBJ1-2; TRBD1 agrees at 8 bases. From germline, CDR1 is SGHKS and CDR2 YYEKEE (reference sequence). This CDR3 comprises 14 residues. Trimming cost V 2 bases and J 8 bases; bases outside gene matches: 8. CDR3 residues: CASSFQDRAGGYTF. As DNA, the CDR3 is TGTGCCAGCAGCTTCCAGGACAGGGCAGGCGGCTACACCTTC. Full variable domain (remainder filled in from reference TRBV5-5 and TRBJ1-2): DAGVTQSPTHLIKTRGQQVTLRCSPISGHKSVSWYQQVLGQGPQFIFQYYEKEERGRGNFPDRFSARQFPNYSSELNVNALLLGDSALYLCASSFQDRAGGYTFGSGTRLTVV.

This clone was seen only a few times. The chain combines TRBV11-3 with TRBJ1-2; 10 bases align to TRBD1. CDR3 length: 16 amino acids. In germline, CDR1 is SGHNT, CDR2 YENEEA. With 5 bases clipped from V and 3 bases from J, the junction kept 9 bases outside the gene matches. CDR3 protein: CASSIPTGTGDYGYTF. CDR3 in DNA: TGTGCCAGCAGCATACCAACCGGGACAGGGGACTATGGCTACACCTTC.

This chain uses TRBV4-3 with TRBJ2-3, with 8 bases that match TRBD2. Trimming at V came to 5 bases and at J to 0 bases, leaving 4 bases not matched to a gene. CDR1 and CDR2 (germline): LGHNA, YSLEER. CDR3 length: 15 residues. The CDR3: CASSVAGTSTDTQYF. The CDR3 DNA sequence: TGCGCCAGCAGCGTAGCGGGGACTAGCACAGATACGCAGTATTTT.

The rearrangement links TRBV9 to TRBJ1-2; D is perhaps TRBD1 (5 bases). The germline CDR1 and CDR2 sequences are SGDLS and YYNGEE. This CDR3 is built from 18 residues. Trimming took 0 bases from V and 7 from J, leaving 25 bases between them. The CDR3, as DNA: TGTGCCAGCAGCGTAGGGGGGGGAGACAGAATACCTATTTCTGGCTACACCTTC. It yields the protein CASSVGGGDRIPISGYTF.

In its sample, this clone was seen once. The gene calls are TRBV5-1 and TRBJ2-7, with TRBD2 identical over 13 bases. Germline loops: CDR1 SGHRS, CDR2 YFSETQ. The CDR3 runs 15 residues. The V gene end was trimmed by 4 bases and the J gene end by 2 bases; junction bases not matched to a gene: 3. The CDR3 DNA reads TGCGCCAGCAGCATTGGACTAGCGGGAGCCTACGAGCAGTACTTC. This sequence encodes CASSIGLAGAYEQYF.

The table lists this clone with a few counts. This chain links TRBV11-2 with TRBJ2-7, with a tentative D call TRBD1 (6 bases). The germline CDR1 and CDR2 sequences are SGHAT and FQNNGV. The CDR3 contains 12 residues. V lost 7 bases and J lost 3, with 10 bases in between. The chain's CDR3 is CASTWTDYEQYF. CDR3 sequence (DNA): TGTGCCAGCACCTGGACAGACTACGAGCAGTACTTC.